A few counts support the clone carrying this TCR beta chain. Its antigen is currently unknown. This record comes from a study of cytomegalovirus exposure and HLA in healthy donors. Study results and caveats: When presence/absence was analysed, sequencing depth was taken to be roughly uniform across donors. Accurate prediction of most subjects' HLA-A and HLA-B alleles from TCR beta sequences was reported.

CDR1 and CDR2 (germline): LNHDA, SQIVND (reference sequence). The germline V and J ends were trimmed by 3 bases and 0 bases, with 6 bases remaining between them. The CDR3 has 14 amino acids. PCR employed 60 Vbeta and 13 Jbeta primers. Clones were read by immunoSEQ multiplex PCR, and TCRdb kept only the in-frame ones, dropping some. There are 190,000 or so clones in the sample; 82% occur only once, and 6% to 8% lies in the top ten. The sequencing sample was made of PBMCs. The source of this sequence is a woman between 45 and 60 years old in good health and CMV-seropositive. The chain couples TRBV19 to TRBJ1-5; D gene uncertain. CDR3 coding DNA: TGTGCCAGTAGTATCCTAGATAGCAATCAGCCCCAGCATTTT. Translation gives CASSILDSNQPQHF.